The TCR beta chain under discussion was sequenced for a study of blood T cell repertoires in COVID-19. Authors' data handling: Amplifying reference gene primers gave estimates of nucleated cell counts. Profiled with immunoSEQ multiplex PCR; TCRdb holds only in-frame clones, not every one. V and J calls and clone size are as listed in that table; D and trimming were resolved from the DNA. The data show about 270,000 clones, 75% to 90% seen once. V shed 4 bases and J shed 5 bases, with 12 bases lying between them. CDR3 length: 14 residues. CDR1 is SEHNR, CDR2 FQNEAQ, per germline (reference sequence). The chain joins TRBV7-9 to TRBJ1-5; weak D call: TRBD1 (6 bases). The sequencing sample was made of PBMCs or T cells enriched from blood (not recorded which). This clonotype was obtained from a young woman with acute COVID-19. The CDR3 loop reads CASSSRTDHQPQHF. Here the CDR3 DNA reads TGTGCCAGCAGCTCGAGGACAGACCATCAGCCCCAGCATTTT.